What follows describes a single T cell receptor beta chain. The CDR3 length is 16 residues. Trimming removed 4 bases from V and 2 bases from J, with 16 bases in between. The germline gives CDR1 SGHTA, CDR2 FQGNSA. TCRdb passed the 5' RACE reads through MiXCR, listing each CDR3 protein once. The sample records about 660,000 distinct CDR3 sequences, more than 6.5% being singletons. This sample stems from a study of identical twins. The sample was also reused in another study, on yellow fever vaccine responses in identical twins.

The sample was PBMCs. The clonotype was recovered from a woman aged 18-29 years in good health. The rearrangement uses TRBV7-2 and TRBJ2-3; TRBD1 or TRBD2 may be the D gene (6 bases each). CDR3 in amino acids: CASSYRAGSNTDTQYF. The CDR3 bases are TGTGCCAGCAGCTACAGGGCGGGATCGAACACAGATACGCAGTATTTT.